This T cell receptor (beta chain) was observed in a study of shared clonotypes between healthy human individuals. Measured with immunoSEQ multiplex PCR; TCRdb has only the in-frame clones, and not every one. The repertoire holds around 1,000,000 clones, with approximately 80% as singletons. Study findings and constraints: Compared with clonotypes that all four donors shared, non-shared clonotypes had lower generation probabilities.

A remark on this clone: The antigen remains undetermined.

Germline assignment: CDR1 SGHTA and CDR2 FQGNSA. CDR3 size: 16 residues. Deletions cut 3 bases from V and 7 bases from J, with 22 bases between. The clonotype comes from a man between 18 and 29 years old in good health. Some clones in this sample may be carry-over from other donors' samples. The rearrangement links TRBV7-2 to TRBJ2-7; weak D call: TRBD2 (6 bases). The sequenced material came from memory CD4+ T cells from PBMCs. Described subset: CD45RA-negative fraction. DNA for the CDR3: TGTGCCAGCAGCTTGATCCCGCGTGGAGGGGCGGGTGAGCAGTACTTC. Amino acids: CASSLIPRGGAGEQYF.